The TCR beta chain under discussion was sequenced for a study of T cell responses to AZD1222 COVID-19 vaccine. As for the study in general: Doses given second, at about 4 or about 12 weeks, were pooled. Notes on the study in general: Clonal diversity may have been underestimated in mostly white British donors. Targets within unmutated variant regions were reportedly found for nearly half of spike-specific TCRs. No repertoire was sampled before or during the peak T cell response, only after it.

Sequenced by immunoSEQ multiplex PCR; TCRdb stores in-frame clones only, minus some. In the table there are more than 100,000 clones, about 85% of which are singletons. Germline V lookup: CDR1 MNHEY, CDR2 SVGAGI. This CDR3 has 15 amino acids. V lost 6 bases and J lost 0, with 15 bases in between. This clone has only a few counts. Its antigen is undetermined. This TCR was sampled from an adult in good health. The sample consisted of peripheral blood, taken on day 0 of AZD1222 vaccination. The chain has TRBV6-5 and TRBJ2-7; weak D call: TRBD1 (6 bases). The CDR3 loop is CASRRGQAVSYEQYF. In DNA, the CDR3 is TGTGCCAGCAGAAGGGGACAAGCGGTCTCCTACGAGCAGTACTTC.